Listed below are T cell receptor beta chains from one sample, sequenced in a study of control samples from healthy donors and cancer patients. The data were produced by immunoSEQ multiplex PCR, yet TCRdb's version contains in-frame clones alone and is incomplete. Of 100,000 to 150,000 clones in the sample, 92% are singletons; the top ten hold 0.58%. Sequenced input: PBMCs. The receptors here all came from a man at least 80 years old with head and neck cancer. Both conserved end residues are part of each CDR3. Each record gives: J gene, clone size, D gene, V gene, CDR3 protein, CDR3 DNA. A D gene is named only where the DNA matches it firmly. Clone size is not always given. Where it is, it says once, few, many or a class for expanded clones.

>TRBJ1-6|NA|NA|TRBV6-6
CASSYFPYNSPLHF
TGTGCCAGCAGTTATTTTCCATATAATTCACCCCTCCACTTT
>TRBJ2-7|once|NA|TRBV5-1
CASSGQGSYEQYF
TGCGCCAGCAGCGGCCAGGGGTCTTACGAGCAGTACTTC
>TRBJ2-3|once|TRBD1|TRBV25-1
CASSAPERGPDTQYF
TGTGCCAGCAGTGCTCCAGAAAGGGGGCCAGATACGCAGTATTTT
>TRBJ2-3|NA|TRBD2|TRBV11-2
CASSLSLGLAGGDTQYF
TGTGCCAGCAGCCTTAGTCTGGGACTAGCGGGAGGAGATACGCAGTATTTT
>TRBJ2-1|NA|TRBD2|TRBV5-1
CASSRIAGGPGSQQFF
TGCGCCAGCAGCCGTATAGCGGGAGGGCCGGGGTCGCAGCAGTTCTTC
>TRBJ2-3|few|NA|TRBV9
CASSVVADTQYF
TGTGCCAGCAGCGTAGTGGCAGATACGCAGTATTTT
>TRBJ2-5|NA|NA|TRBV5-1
CASSLVTGQETQYF
TGCGCCAGCAGCTTAGTTACAGGCCAAGAGACCCAGTACTTC
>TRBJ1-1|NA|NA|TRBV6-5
CASSRGRADTEAFF
TGTGCCAGCTCGAGGGGCAGGGCGGACACTGAAGCTTTCTTT
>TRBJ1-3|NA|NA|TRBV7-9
CASSFGNTIYF
TGTGCCAGCAGCTTTGGTAACACCATATATTTT
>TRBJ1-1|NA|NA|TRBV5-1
CASSGTLKAEAFF
TGCGCCAGCAGCGGGACACTCAAAGCTGAAGCTTTCTTT
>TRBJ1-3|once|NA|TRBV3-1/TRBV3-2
CASSQGVNTGNTIYF
TGTGCCAGCAGCCAGGGGGTCAATACTGGAAACACCATATATTTT
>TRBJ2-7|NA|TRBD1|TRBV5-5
CASSFGQAYEQYF
TGTGCCAGCAGCTTTGGACAGGCCTACGAGCAGTACTTC
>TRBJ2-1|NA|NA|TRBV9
CASSAPTASSNNEQFF
TGTGCCAGCAGCGCCCCGACGGCAAGTAGTAACAATGAGCAGTTCTTC
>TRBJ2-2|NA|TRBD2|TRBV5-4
CASSLEPLAANTGELFF
TGTGCCAGCAGCTTGGAACCGCTAGCGGCGAACACCGGGGAGCTGTTTTTT
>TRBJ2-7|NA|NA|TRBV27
CASSLVLGYEQYF
TGTGCCAGCAGTCTCGTTCTTGGCTACGAGCAGTACTTC
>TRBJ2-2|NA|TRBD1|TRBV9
CASSTVLTGTGSAGELFF
TGTGCCAGCAGCACCGTCCTAACCGGGACAGGGTCCGCCGGGGAGCTGTTTTTT
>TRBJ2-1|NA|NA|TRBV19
CASRGSGYNEQFF
TGTGCCAGTAGGGGGTCGGGATACAATGAGCAGTTCTTC
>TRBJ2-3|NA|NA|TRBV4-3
CASSQDIAYRGETPSTDTQYF
TGCGCCAGCAGCCAAGATATAGCGTACCGGGGTGAGACTCCTAGCACAGATACGCAGTATTTT
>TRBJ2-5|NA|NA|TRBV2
CASSLDQRATQYF
TGTGCCAGCAGTTTGGACCAGCGGGCGACCCAGTACTTC
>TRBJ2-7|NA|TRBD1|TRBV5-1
CASSTQGSGAYEQYF
TGCGCCAGCAGTACACAGGGGAGTGGGGCCTACGAGCAGTACTTC
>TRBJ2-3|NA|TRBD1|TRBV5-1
CASSRDRAGTDTQYF
TGCGCCAGCAGCAGGGACAGGGCGGGTACAGATACGCAGTATTTT
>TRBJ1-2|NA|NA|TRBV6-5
CASNTDASNYGYTF
TGTGCCAGCAATACGGACGCCTCTAACTATGGCTACACCTTC
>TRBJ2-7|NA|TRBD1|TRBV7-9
CASSSLRDRGFYEQYF
TGTGCCAGCAGCTCCCTCCGGGACAGGGGATTCTACGAGCAGTACTTC
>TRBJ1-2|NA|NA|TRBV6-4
CASSATDSHGYTF
TGTGCCAGCAGCGCTACGGACAGTCATGGCTACACCTTC
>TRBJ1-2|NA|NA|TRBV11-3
CASSLDRKGVEAGYGYTF
TGTGCCAGCAGCTTAGATCGTAAGGGGGTTGAAGCTGGCTATGGCTACACCTTC
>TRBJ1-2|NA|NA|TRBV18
CASSPGQRDHGYTF
TGTGCCAGCTCACCTGGGCAGAGGGATCATGGCTACACCTTC
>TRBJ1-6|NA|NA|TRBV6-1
CASSPVGSPLHF
TGTGCCAGCAGCCCGGTGGGATCACCCCTCCACTTT
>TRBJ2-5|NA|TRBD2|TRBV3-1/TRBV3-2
CASSQNRGGETQYF
TGTGCCAGCAGCCAGAACCGGGGAGGGGAGACCCAGTACTTC
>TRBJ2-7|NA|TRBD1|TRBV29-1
CSVASGTELNEQYF
TGCAGCGTAGCCTCCGGGACAGAGTTGAACGAGCAGTACTTC
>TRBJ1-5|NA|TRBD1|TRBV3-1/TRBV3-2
CASSQRGLGTGGNQPQHF
TGTGCCAGCAGCCAGAGGGGTTTAGGAACAGGGGGCAATCAGCCCCAGCATTTT
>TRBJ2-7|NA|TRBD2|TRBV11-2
CASSTLGTSGGTKQYF
TGTGCCAGCAGCACCCTCGGGACTAGCGGGGGTACAAAGCAGTACTTC
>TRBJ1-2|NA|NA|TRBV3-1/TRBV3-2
CASSQDPGSGLGYTF
TGTGCCAGCAGCCAAGATCCGGGTTCGGGCCTTGGCTACACCTTC
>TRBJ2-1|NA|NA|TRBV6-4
CASKEQGVGRDEQFF
TGTGCCAGCAAAGAGCAGGGGGTCGGGAGGGATGAGCAGTTCTTC
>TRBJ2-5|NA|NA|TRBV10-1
CASSRTVKETQYF
TGCGCCAGCAGCCGGACAGTTAAAGAGACCCAGTACTTC
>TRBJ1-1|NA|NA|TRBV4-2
CASSQAERGNTEAFF
TGTGCCAGCAGCCAAGCAGAAAGGGGGAACACTGAAGCTTTCTTT
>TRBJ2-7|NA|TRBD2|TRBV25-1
CASSPGLAGSYEQYF
TGTGCCAGCAGTCCGGGACTAGCGGGGTCCTACGAGCAGTACTTC